The clone carrying this TCR beta chain counts as medium-sized. Antigen unknown. With molecular barcodes, quantitative 5'-RACE was used to make the TCR beta libraries. TCRdb independently ran MiXCR on the 5' RACE reads; one entry per CDR3 protein. The table records under 200,000 distinct CDR3 sequences, around 10% of them present only once. V was shortened by 3 bases and J by 3 bases, with 10 bases between the two germline ends. CDR3 length equals 14 residues. Germline V lookup: CDR1 LNHNV, CDR2 YYDKDF (reference sequence). This sample was taken from a study of CD8 T cells in ankylosing spondylitis. General observations from the study: Reportedly, matched ankylosing spondylitis synovial fluid was significantly enriched for disease-linked clones. Apparently characteristic of ankylosing spondylitis blood was a TCR beta motif (under ten highly homologous variants). Disease-linked clones were CD8+ and relatively rare in peripheral blood.

This rearrangement joins TRBV15 to TRBJ2-3; the D gene could be TRBD1 or TRBD2 (5 bases each). The sequencing sample was made of blood, either unsorted or a sorted T cell fraction (not recorded which). This receptor was identified in a male donor with ankylosing spondylitis or in good health (not recorded which). The CDR3 bases are TGTGCCACCAGCAGTCGGGGCAGGACAGATACGCAGTATTTT. It codes for CATSSRGRTDTQYF.